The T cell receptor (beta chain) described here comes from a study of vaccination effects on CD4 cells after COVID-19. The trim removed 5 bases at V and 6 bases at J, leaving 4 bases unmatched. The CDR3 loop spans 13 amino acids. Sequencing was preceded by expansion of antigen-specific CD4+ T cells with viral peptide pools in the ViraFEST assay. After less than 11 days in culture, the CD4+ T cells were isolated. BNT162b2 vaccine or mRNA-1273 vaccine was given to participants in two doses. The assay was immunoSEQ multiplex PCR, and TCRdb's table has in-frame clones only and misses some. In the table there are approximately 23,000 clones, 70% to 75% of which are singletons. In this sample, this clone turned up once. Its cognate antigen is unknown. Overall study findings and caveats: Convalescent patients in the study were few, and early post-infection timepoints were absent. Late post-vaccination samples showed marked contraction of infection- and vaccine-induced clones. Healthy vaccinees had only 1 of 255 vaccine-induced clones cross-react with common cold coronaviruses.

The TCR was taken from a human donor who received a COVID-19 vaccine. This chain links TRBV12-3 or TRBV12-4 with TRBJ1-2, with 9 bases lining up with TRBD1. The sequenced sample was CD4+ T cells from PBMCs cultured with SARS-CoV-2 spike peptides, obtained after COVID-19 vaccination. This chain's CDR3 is CASSPGQGNGYTF. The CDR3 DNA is TGTGCCAGCAGTCCGGGACAGGGTAATGGCTACACCTTC.